This T cell receptor beta chain emerged from a study of vaccination and CD4 T cells after COVID-19. Findings and caveats of the study: Spike mono-reactivity marked 304 of 307 vaccine-specific clones in convalescent patients. The median count of SARS-CoV-2-reactive clonotypes rose from roughly 21 to 40, not significantly.

Cultured CD4+ T-cell DNA underwent Oncomine TCR Beta short-read sequencing. The genomic DNA was obtained from cultured CD4+ T cells by extraction with the QIAamp micro DNA kit. From the PCR reads, TCRdb called clonotypes with MiXCR, one entry per CDR3 protein. Of nearly 20,000 distinct CDR3 sequences listed, under 60% are singletons. About this clonotype itself: Its antigen is not known.

V lost 5 bases, J lost 0 bases, and 5 bases stayed unmatched. The germline CDR1 and CDR2 sequences are SGHTA and FQGNSA. The CDR3 length is 15 residues. The treatment denotes: roughly ten-day PBMC culture with coronavirus spike peptide pools or control peptides (ViraFEST assay). Sample: CD4+ T cells from blood, cultured in vitro, taken after SARS-CoV-2 vaccination. The origin of this receptor is a human donor who had recovered from COVID-19. V and J are TRBV7-2 and TRBJ2-3; TRBD2 matches 7 bases. CDR3 sequence: CASSRRGSSTDTQYF. CDR3 DNA: TGTGCCAGCAGCCGGCGGGGGAGTAGCACAGATACGCAGTATTTT.